The rows below give T cell receptor beta chains drawn from one sample of a study of blood T cell repertoires in COVID-19. The data were produced by immunoSEQ multiplex PCR, yet TCRdb's version contains in-frame clones alone and is incomplete. In the table there are under 150,000 clones, around nine tenths of which are singletons. Sequenced material: peripheral blood. These receptors came from a man in his fifties with active or convalescent COVID-19. The CDR3 runs from the conserved cysteine through the conserved F or W.

V gene | CDR3 protein
TRBV23-1 | CASSQLAGERNTGELFF
TRBV28 | CASSLALLMNTEAFF
TRBV10-1 | CASSESNLAGESGEQFF
TRBV7-9 | CASSPVDRGATGELFF
TRBV29-1 | CSVAQPLLAGRGEQYF
TRBV5-6 | CASSLYNEQFF
TRBV12-3/TRBV12-4 | CASSKDTASQHF
TRBV11-2 | CASSSPGRGDYEQYF
TRBV28 | CASSNRGRNTEAFF
TRBV18 | CASSSGQGASSEAFF
TRBV6-5 | CASSYSGGRGTEAFF
TRBV13 | CASSNSGRVPGTDTQYF
TRBV2 | CASSRTGVFNF
TRBV3-1/TRBV3-2 | CASSQDLASEQYF
TRBV5-4 | CASSLDLRTGHPLDF
TRBV15 | CATSRDRGRGSGANVLTF
TRBV29-1 | CSVELAERPTGELFF
TRBV9 | CASSSSPEGTDTQYF
TRBV19 | CASSKRYEKLFF
TRBV14 | CASSFYRGGNTEAFF
TRBV6-1 | CASSEGGVQPQHF
TRBV19 | CASSMDGIYEQYF
TRBV25-1 | CASNPFGANVLTF